Presented here are 25 T cell receptor beta chains from one specimen sequenced in a study of blood T cell repertoires in COVID-19. Profiling relied on immunoSEQ multiplex PCR, and the TCRdb table lists in-frame clones only, not all of them. The repertoire consists of some 150,000 clones, with 65% to 90% occurring once and the leading ten covering approximately 3.5%. The sample was peripheral blood. Every receptor here comes from a man between 65 and 79 years old with acute or convalescent COVID-19.

This chain connects TRBV5-1 to TRBJ2-7, with no clear D. This CDR3 is 14 amino acids long. Trimming pared 4 bases from V and 2 bases from J, leaving 13 bases between. CDR1 SGHRS and CDR2 YFSETQ come from the germline V gene. CDR3 sequence reads: CASSPNLVPYEQYF. The CDR3 DNA sequence: TGCGCCAGCAGCCCAAATCTAGTGCCCTACGAGCAGTACTTC.

The genes are TRBV2 and TRBJ2-5, with 7 positions matching TRBD1. The germline CDR1 and CDR2 sequences are SNHLY and FYNNEI. The J segment lost 2 bases and the V segment lost 4 bases, leaving 7 bases of the junction unmatched. This CDR3 comprises 15 residues. The CDR3 protein is CASSADLGQQETQYF. CDR3 sequence (DNA): TGTGCCAGCAGTGCGGATCTGGGACAGCAAGAGACCCAGTACTTC.

The chain carries TRBV4-3 and TRBJ2-4; 9 bases align to TRBD2. Germline V gene lookup returns CDR1 LGHNA and CDR2 YSLEER. Unmatched junction bases numbered 11, after V lost 0 bases and J lost 2 bases. The CDR3 runs to 19 residues. CDR3 bases: TGCGCCAGCAGCCAAGAACCTAGCGGGACTTGGGGGACCAAAAACATTCAGTACTTC. This sequence encodes CASSQEPSGTWGTKNIQYF.

V usage is TRBV19 and J usage is TRBJ1-1, with D tentatively TRBD1 (5 bases). V lost 6 bases to trimming and J lost 1 base, with 15 bases between them. The CDR3 contains 15 residues. Germline V lookup: CDR1 LNHDA, CDR2 SQIVND (reference sequence). The CDR3 DNA sequence: TGTGCCAGTAGCCCCTTCCACGGACAGAACACTGAAGCTTTCTTT. It yields the protein CASSPFHGQNTEAFF.

With respect to this clone: This specimen includes other DNA sequences encoding the same CDR3. The chain carries TRBV5-1 and TRBJ1-5; the match to TRBD1 covers 9 bases. The V gene's germline CDR1 is SGHRS and CDR2 YFSETQ. This CDR3 has 15 residues. Trimming cost V 4 bases and J 1 base; bases outside gene matches: 3. In DNA form, the CDR3 reads TGCGCCAGCAGCCTCGGACAGGGGAGCAATCAGCCCCAGCATTTT. It translates to CASSLGQGSNQPQHF.

V usage is TRBV27 and J usage is TRBJ2-1, with 13 bases that match TRBD2. Germline V gene lookup returns CDR1 MNHEY and CDR2 SMNVEV (reference sequence). The CDR3 is made up of 15 amino acids. V shed 5 bases, J shed 5 bases, and the junction held 3 bases outside the gene matches. CDR3 residues: CASSTGTSGNNEQFF. For the CDR3, the DNA is TGTGCCAGCAGTACCGGGACTAGCGGGAACAATGAGCAGTTCTTC.

The chain couples TRBV3-1 (or the pseudogene TRBV3-2) to TRBJ2-1, with 9 bases aligning to TRBD2. This CDR3 comprises 14 residues. The V and J ends lost 6 bases and 7 bases, in that order; junction bases with no gene match: 7. CDR1 LGHDT and CDR2 YNNKEL come from the germline V gene (reference sequence). CDR3 nucleotide sequence: TGTGCCAGCAGGGGGACTAGCCAGGGGAATGAGCAGTTCTTC. Translating gives CASRGTSQGNEQFF.

V and J are TRBV19 and TRBJ2-2; D is uncertain. The ends were cut back, 1 base at V and 6 bases at J, with 3 bases in the middle. This CDR3 has 12 residues. The germline V gene encodes CDR1 LNHDA and CDR2 SQIVND (reference sequence). This CDR3 reads CASSIGPGELFF. The CDR3 bases are TGTGCCAGTAGTATAGGGCCCGGGGAGCTGTTTTTT.

The chain joins TRBV18 to TRBJ2-1, with 10 nucleotides matching TRBD2. Germline CDR1 KGHSH, CDR2 LQKENI. The CDR3 has 17 amino acids. J gave up 7 bases and V 0 bases, and 9 bases lay outside the gene matches. The CDR3: CASSPPRLAGDENEQFF. The CDR3 bases are TGTGCCAGCTCACCACCGAGACTAGCGGGTGATGAGAATGAGCAGTTCTTC. The whole variable domain, remainder taken from reference TRBV18 and TRBJ2-1, is NAGVMQNPRHLVRRRGQEARLRCSPMKGHSHVYWYRQLPEEGLKFMVYLQKENIIDESGMPKERFSAEFPKEGPSILRIQQVVRGDSAAYFCASSPPRLAGDENEQFFGPGTRLTVL.

This rearrangement joins TRBV7-9 to TRBJ2-1; 7 bases match TRBD1. The CDR3 sequence is 17 residues long. V lost 1 base and J lost 0; bases outside the gene matches: 6. Per germline, CDR1 SEHNR and CDR2 FQNEAQ (reference sequence). The CDR3 reads CASSLGLGGGSYNEQFF. The CDR3 region has the DNA TGTGCCAGCAGCTTAGGCCTAGGGGGCGGCTCCTACAATGAGCAGTTCTTC.

J is TRBJ2-3 and V is TRBV20-1, with no clear D. The CDR3 has 11 residues. In germline, CDR1 is DFQATT, CDR2 SNEGSKA (reference sequence). V was trimmed by 3 bases and J by 6 bases, leaving 7 bases between them. The CDR3 DNA sequence: TGCAGTGCTAGTTTTCCGGATACGCAGTATTTT. Its translation is CSASFPDTQYF.

The chain recombines TRBV15 with TRBJ1-4; 11 nucleotides agree with TRBD1. Germline V lookup: CDR1 LNHNV, CDR2 YYDKDF (reference sequence). Trimming cost V 3 bases and J 0 bases; bases outside gene matches: 3. The CDR3 runs to 17 residues. The CDR3 DNA is TGTGCCACCAGCAGGAGGGGACAGGGGGCAACTAATGAAAAACTGTTTTTT. Translation gives CATSRRGQGATNEKLFF.

The rearrangement uses TRBV5-1 and TRBJ2-5; 8 positions agree with TRBD2. Trimming at V came to 4 bases and at J to 1 base, leaving 6 bases not matched to a gene. The CDR3 loop spans 15 amino acids. Germline V gene data show CDR1 as SGHRS and CDR2 as YFSETQ. The CDR3 spells CASSVITSGQETQYF. The CDR3 DNA is TGCGCCAGCAGCGTGATTACTAGCGGCCAAGAGACCCAGTACTTC.

V is TRBV19 and J is TRBJ1-1; no clear D. The germline gives CDR1 LNHDA, CDR2 SQIVND (reference sequence). This CDR3 comprises 14 residues. Trimming removed 3 bases from V and 7 bases from J, with 15 bases in between. CDR3 amino acids: CASSIPGGFREAFF. The CDR3 region has the DNA TGTGCCAGTAGTATCCCCGGAGGGTTCCGTGAAGCTTTCTTT. Looking up the rest from reference TRBV19 and TRBJ1-1 gives the full variable domain: DGGITQSPKYLFRKEGQNVTLSCEQNLNHDAMYWYRQDPGQGLRLIYYSQIVNDFQKGDIAEGYSVSREKKESFPLTVTSAQKNPTAFYLCASSIPGGFREAFFGQGTRLTVV.

This clone was seen only once. The rearrangement links TRBV7-9 to TRBJ2-3; D possibly corresponds to TRBD2 (6 bases). Germline lookup yields CDR1 SEHNR and CDR2 FQNEAQ (reference sequence). Trimming stripped 3 bases from V and 2 bases from J, with 15 bases between. The CDR3 consists of 16 residues. The CDR3 reads CASSLVADPDTDTQYF. The CDR3 bases are TGTGCCAGCAGCTTGGTAGCGGACCCCGACACAGATACGCAGTATTTT.

This chain uses TRBV19 with TRBJ1-2; no definite D call. The CDR3 consists of 13 residues. Trimming removed 6 bases from V and 2 bases from J, with 10 bases in between. CDR1 and CDR2 from the germline V gene are LNHDA and SQIVND (reference sequence). CDR3 DNA sequence: TGTGCCAGTAGCCGGGAGCCCAACTATGGCTACACCTTC. Residues: CASSREPNYGYTF.

The chain combines TRBV5-1 with TRBJ1-3, with D unclear. The CDR3 has 13 amino acids. Trimming took off 5 bases at V and 0 bases at J, with 6 bases between the two ends. The germline CDR1 and CDR2 sequences are SGHRS and YFSETQ. CDR3 region: CASSNSSGNTIYF. The CDR3 DNA reads as TGCGCCAGCAGTAACAGCTCTGGAAACACCATATATTTT.

This clone was observed a single time. The DNA for the CDR3 is TGTGCCAGCAGCGTACAGGCCAACTATGGCTACACCTTC. This codes for CASSVQANYGYTF. The gene calls are TRBV9 and TRBJ1-2, with D uncertain. Germline CDR1 and CDR2: SGDLS and YYNGEE. V shed 1 base and J shed 2 bases, with 6 bases lying between them. The CDR3 contains 13 residues.

This sequence joins TRBV2 and TRBJ2-1; 9 bases fit TRBD2. Germline CDR1 SNHLY, CDR2 FYNNEI. The CDR3 runs to 15 residues. With V trimmed by 5 bases and J by 2 bases, 4 bases remained unmatched. CDR3 amino acids: CASSLLAGAYNEQFF. As DNA, the CDR3 is TGTGCCAGCAGTCTCTTAGCGGGAGCCTACAATGAGCAGTTCTTC.

The rearrangement uses TRBV19 and TRBJ2-1; D is undetermined. V lost 4 bases, J lost 0 bases, and 13 bases lay in between. The CDR3 has 16 residues. Germline V gene sequence: CDR1 LNHDA, CDR2 SQIVND (reference sequence). The DNA of the CDR3 is TGTGCCAGTAGTAAGTCGACAACCTCCTCCTACAATGAGCAGTTCTTC. It specifies CASSKSTTSSYNEQFF.

The gene calls are TRBV9 and TRBJ2-7; 9 positions agree with TRBD2. The V gene end was trimmed by 0 bases and the J gene end by 7 bases; junction bases not matched to a gene: 8. The germline V gene encodes CDR1 SGDLS and CDR2 YYNGEE. CDR3 size: 15 residues. The CDR3 region is CASSVDLAGVGEQYF. CDR3 nucleotide sequence: TGTGCCAGCAGCGTAGATTTAGCGGGAGTGGGTGAGCAGTACTTC. The variable domain in full, completed from reference TRBV9 and TRBJ2-7, reads DSGVTQTPKHLITATGQRVTLRCSPRSGDLSVYWYQQSLDQGLQFLIQYYNGEERAKGNILERFSAQQFPDLHSELNLSSLELGDSALYFCASSVDLAGVGEQYFGPGTRLTVT.

This CDR3 is CATSDPRTSANEQFF. CDR3 nucleotides: TGTGCCACCAGTGATCCGCGGACTAGCGCCAATGAGCAGTTCTTC. This chain uses TRBV24-1 with TRBJ2-1; 9 bases are a match to TRBD2. V dropped 3 bases and J dropped 6; count of bases not matched to a gene: 5. CDR1 KGHDR and CDR2 SFDVKD come from the germline V gene. This CDR3 spans 15 amino acids.

The rearrangement uses TRBV28 and TRBJ2-7; the match to TRBD1 covers 10 bases. The trim removed 8 bases at V and 4 bases at J, leaving 14 bases unmatched. Germline CDR1 and CDR2: MDHEN and SYDVKM. The CDR3 extends over 16 amino acids. This CDR3 reads CASSHTTGGVGYEQYF. As DNA, the CDR3 is TGTGCCAGCTCACATACGACAGGGGGCGTGGGGTACGAGCAGTACTTC.

CDR3 loop: CASSIVAGATDTQYF. The CDR3 DNA reads TGTGCCAGTAGTATAGTAGCGGGGGCCACAGATACGCAGTATTTT. J is TRBJ2-3 and V is TRBV19; TRBD2 matches at 9 bases. Germline CDR1 reads LNHDA; CDR2 reads SQIVND (reference sequence). The CDR3 consists of 15 residues. J was trimmed by 2 bases and V by 1 base; bases with no gene match: 1.

This clone has only a few counts. The chain recombines TRBV9 with TRBJ2-5; 7 bases match TRBD2. The CDR3 spans 16 residues. The germline V gene has CDR1 SGDLS and CDR2 YYNGEE. Trimming cost V 0 bases and J 3 bases; bases outside gene matches: 8. CDR3 DNA sequence: TGTGCCAGCAGCGTAGCGGGGGGAGCCCCCGAAGAGACCCAGTACTTC. Residues: CASSVAGGAPEETQYF.